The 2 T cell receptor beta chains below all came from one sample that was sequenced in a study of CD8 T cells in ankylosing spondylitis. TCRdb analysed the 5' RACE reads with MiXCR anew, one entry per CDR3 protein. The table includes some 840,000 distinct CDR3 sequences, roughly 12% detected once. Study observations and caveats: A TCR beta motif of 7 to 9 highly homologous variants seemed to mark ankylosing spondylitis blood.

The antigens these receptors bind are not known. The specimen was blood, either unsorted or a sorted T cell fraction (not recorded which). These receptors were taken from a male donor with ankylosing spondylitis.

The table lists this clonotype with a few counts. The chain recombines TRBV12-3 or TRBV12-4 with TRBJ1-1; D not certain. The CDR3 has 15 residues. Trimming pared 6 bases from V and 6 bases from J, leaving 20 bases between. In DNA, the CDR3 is TGTGCCAGCAGGCCCGGACGGACTGAAAGGGCTGAAGCTTTCTTT. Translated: CASRPGRTERAEAFF.

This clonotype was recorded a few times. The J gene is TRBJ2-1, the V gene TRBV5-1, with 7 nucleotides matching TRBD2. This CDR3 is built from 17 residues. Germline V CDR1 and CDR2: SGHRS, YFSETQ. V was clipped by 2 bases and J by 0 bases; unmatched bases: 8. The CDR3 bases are TGCGCCAGCAGCTTAAGACTAGCACTCAACTCCTACAATGAGCAGTTCTTC. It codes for CASSLRLALNSYNEQFF.